Listed below are T cell receptor beta chains from one sample, sequenced in a study of OX40 agonist ivuxolimab in advanced cancers. The assay was immunoSEQ multiplex PCR, and TCRdb's table has in-frame clones only and misses some. The sample holds more than 75,000 clones, more than 80% seen once. Sequenced material: CD4+ or CD8+ T cells sorted from blood, taken in a trial of the OX40 agonist ivuxolimab. Source of these receptors: an adult with an advanced solid tumor such as melanoma, head and neck, liver or kidney cancer. Each CDR3 is given with its conserved first and last residue. D genes are given only for firm matches. Expanded clones get a size class; other rows say once, few or many, or leave the size out.

j_gene: TRBJ2-1
d_gene: -
abundance: -
v_gene: TRBV6-6
CDR3nt: TGTGCCAGCGGCCGCATCACCGGCGTCTCCTACAATGAGCAGTTCTTC
CDR3aa: CASGRITGVSYNEQFF

j_gene: TRBJ2-2
d_gene: -
abundance: -
v_gene: TRBV4-2
CDR3nt: TGTGCCAGCAGCCAAGATACCGGAAGGGTGGGACGGAACACCGGGGAGCTGTTTTTT
CDR3aa: CASSQDTGRVGRNTGELFF

j_gene: TRBJ1-2
d_gene: -
abundance: -
v_gene: TRBV10-3
CDR3nt: TGTGCCATCAGTACGATTAAGGGGCCGACTAACAACTATGGCTACACCTTC
CDR3aa: CAISTIKGPTNNYGYTF

j_gene: TRBJ2-5
d_gene: -
abundance: -
v_gene: TRBV29-1
CDR3nt: TGCAGCGGGGGTAGGGAGACCCAGTACTTC
CDR3aa: CSGGRETQYF

j_gene: TRBJ1-5
d_gene: -
abundance: -
v_gene: TRBV19
CDR3nt: TGTGCCAGTAAACAGTTCAATCAGCCCCAGCATTTT
CDR3aa: CASKQFNQPQHF

j_gene: TRBJ2-1
d_gene: TRBD2
abundance: few
v_gene: TRBV7-3
CDR3nt: TGTGCCAGCAGCCCTCTGACTAGCGGGAACAGGGGCTCCTACAATGAGCAGTTCTTC
CDR3aa: CASSPLTSGNRGSYNEQFF

j_gene: TRBJ2-3
d_gene: TRBD1
abundance: -
v_gene: TRBV10-3
CDR3nt: TGTGCCATCAGCAGGGGACAGGGGCCCGATACGCAGTATTTT
CDR3aa: CAISRGQGPDTQYF

j_gene: TRBJ2-1
d_gene: TRBD2
abundance: -
v_gene: TRBV27
CDR3nt: TGTGCCAGCAGTGCCCCAAAAGGAAGCGCGGGAGGAACCTACAATGAGCAGTTCTTC
CDR3aa: CASSAPKGSAGGTYNEQFF

j_gene: TRBJ1-1
d_gene: -
abundance: -
v_gene: TRBV18
CDR3nt: TGTGCCAGCGTGCGGGGGTTGAACACTGAAGCTTTCTTT
CDR3aa: CASVRGLNTEAFF

j_gene: TRBJ2-2
d_gene: TRBD2
abundance: few
v_gene: TRBV15
CDR3nt: TGTGCCACCAGCAGACTAGCGGGAGGTCAGACCGGGGAGCTGTTTTTT
CDR3aa: CATSRLAGGQTGELFF

j_gene: TRBJ1-4
d_gene: -
abundance: -
v_gene: TRBV28
CDR3nt: TGTGCCAGCAGTTTATCAGGGGCGCAAAATGAAAAACTGTTTTTT
CDR3aa: CASSLSGAQNEKLFF

j_gene: TRBJ2-5
d_gene: TRBD2
abundance: once
v_gene: TRBV15
CDR3nt: TGTGCCACCAGCAGAGAACGCACTAGCGGGGCCGTCCATCGGGAGACCCAGTACTTC
CDR3aa: CATSRERTSGAVHRETQYF

j_gene: TRBJ2-2
d_gene: TRBD1
abundance: -
v_gene: TRBV28
CDR3nt: TGTGCCAGCAGTAGCCCAGGGGGTCAGAACACCGGGGAGCTGTTTTTT
CDR3aa: CASSSPGGQNTGELFF

j_gene: TRBJ2-1
d_gene: TRBD1
abundance: -
v_gene: TRBV5-1
CDR3nt: TGCGCCAGCACCTCCGAGGGACAGGGGTACAATGAGCAGTTCTTC
CDR3aa: CASTSEGQGYNEQFF

j_gene: TRBJ2-3
d_gene: TRBD1
abundance: -
v_gene: TRBV28
CDR3nt: TGTGCCAGCAGTGCCGCCGGGACAGGGAACACAGATACGCAGTATTTT
CDR3aa: CASSAAGTGNTDTQYF

j_gene: TRBJ2-5
d_gene: -
abundance: -
v_gene: TRBV5-1
CDR3nt: TGCGCCAGCAGCTTTGAGAGGGTGCTACGAGACCAGTACTTC
CDR3aa: CASSFERVLRDQYF

j_gene: TRBJ1-6
d_gene: -
abundance: -
v_gene: TRBV4-1
CDR3nt: TGCGCCAGCAGCCAAGAAAAGAGGCGCAGGGGAAATTCACCCCTCCACTTT
CDR3aa: CASSQEKRRRGNSPLHF

j_gene: TRBJ2-2
d_gene: -
abundance: -
v_gene: TRBV13
CDR3nt: TGTGCCAGCAGCTTAACAGCTAACACCGGGGAGCTGTTTTTT
CDR3aa: CASSLTANTGELFF

j_gene: TRBJ2-2
d_gene: TRBD1
abundance: -
v_gene: TRBV7-3
CDR3nt: TGTGCCAGCAGCCCCAATCAGGGGGCGGGCGGGGAGCTGTTTTTT
CDR3aa: CASSPNQGAGGELFF

j_gene: TRBJ2-7
d_gene: TRBD2
abundance: -
v_gene: TRBV6-6
CDR3nt: TGTGCCAGCGAATCAGCGACTAGCGGGAGGTACGAGCAGTACTTC
CDR3aa: CASESATSGRYEQYF

j_gene: TRBJ2-1
d_gene: TRBD2
abundance: -
v_gene: TRBV6-4
CDR3nt: TGTGCCAGCAGTTTATTAGCGGGGAATTACAATGAGCAGTTCTTC
CDR3aa: CASSLLAGNYNEQFF

j_gene: TRBJ1-1
d_gene: TRBD1
abundance: -
v_gene: TRBV15
CDR3nt: TGTGCCACCAGCAGAGGGGGACAGGGTGCTGAAGCTTTCTTT
CDR3aa: CATSRGGQGAEAFF

j_gene: TRBJ2-7
d_gene: -
abundance: once
v_gene: TRBV5-8
CDR3nt: TGTGCCAGCAGCCCCCAGTATATGGAGCAGTACTTC
CDR3aa: CASSPQYMEQYF

j_gene: TRBJ2-3
d_gene: -
abundance: -
v_gene: TRBV5-4
CDR3nt: TGTGCCAGCAGCTCTTTAACTTCGGTGGATGGAGATACGCAGTATTTT
CDR3aa: CASSSLTSVDGDTQYF

j_gene: TRBJ1-2
d_gene: -
abundance: once
v_gene: TRBV15
CDR3nt: TGTGCCACCAGCAGGGAGAACTTGGGCTATGGCTACACCTTC
CDR3aa: CATSRENLGYGYTF

j_gene: TRBJ1-1
d_gene: -
abundance: -
v_gene: TRBV19
CDR3nt: TGTGCCAGTAGTTTCCCCGGGACACCTACGGGGTATGAAGCTTTCTTT
CDR3aa: CASSFPGTPTGYEAFF

j_gene: TRBJ1-4
d_gene: TRBD1
abundance: many
v_gene: TRBV10-3
CDR3nt: TGTGCCATCAGTGAGACAGGGGGCGCTGAAAAACTGTTTTTT
CDR3aa: CAISETGGAEKLFF

j_gene: TRBJ2-1
d_gene: -
abundance: -
v_gene: TRBV11-1
CDR3nt: TGTGCCAGCAGCAAAGCGGAATACAATGAGCAGTTCTTC
CDR3aa: CASSKAEYNEQFF

j_gene: TRBJ1-4
d_gene: -
abundance: -
v_gene: TRBV28
CDR3nt: TGTGCCAGCAGTTCAGGGAAAGAAAAACTGTTTTTT
CDR3aa: CASSSGKEKLFF

j_gene: TRBJ2-5
d_gene: TRBD2
abundance: few
v_gene: TRBV11-2
CDR3nt: TGTGCCAGCAGCTTAGGAGCTAGCGGGGGGCAGCAAGAGACCCAGTACTTC
CDR3aa: CASSLGASGGQQETQYF

j_gene: TRBJ2-1
d_gene: -
abundance: -
v_gene: TRBV7-2
CDR3nt: TGTGCCAGCAGCTTCGTTAGCGGCCCTCATAATGAGCAGTTCTTC
CDR3aa: CASSFVSGPHNEQFF

j_gene: TRBJ2-2
d_gene: -
abundance: -
v_gene: TRBV5-8
CDR3nt: TGTGCCAGCAGCTTGCTGCGCGCCGGGGAGCTGTTTTTT
CDR3aa: CASSLLRAGELFF

j_gene: TRBJ2-5
d_gene: TRBD1
abundance: -
v_gene: TRBV29-1
CDR3nt: TGCAGCGTTGAAACAGGGGGCGTTCAAGAGACCCAGTACTTC
CDR3aa: CSVETGGVQETQYF

j_gene: TRBJ2-3
d_gene: TRBD1
abundance: -
v_gene: TRBV28
CDR3nt: TGTGCCAGCAGTCGGGGACAGGCGAGGGCAGATACGCAGTATTTT
CDR3aa: CASSRGQARADTQYF

j_gene: TRBJ2-1
d_gene: -
abundance: -
v_gene: TRBV29-1
CDR3nt: TGCAGCGTTGAACGCGCGAGCTCCTACAATGAGCAGTTCTTC
CDR3aa: CSVERASSYNEQFF

j_gene: TRBJ2-3
d_gene: TRBD1
abundance: few
v_gene: TRBV5-1
CDR3nt: TGCGCCAGCAGCGTAGGGACAGGGAAAGATACGCAGTATTTT
CDR3aa: CASSVGTGKDTQYF

j_gene: TRBJ2-1
d_gene: TRBD2
abundance: -
v_gene: TRBV4-1
CDR3nt: TGCGCCAGCAGCCAAGGGGTAGCGGGAGGCAGGGGGAATGAGCAGTTCTTC
CDR3aa: CASSQGVAGGRGNEQFF

j_gene: TRBJ1-2
d_gene: -
abundance: -
v_gene: TRBV10-3
CDR3nt: TGTGCCATCAGTGGGGAAGGGGCTACGGCTAACTATGGCTACACCTTC
CDR3aa: CAISGEGATANYGYTF

j_gene: TRBJ2-1
d_gene: -
abundance: -
v_gene: TRBV28
CDR3nt: TGTGCCAGCAGAAAACAGGGGGGGACCTACAATGAGCAGTTCTTC
CDR3aa: CASRKQGGTYNEQFF